The clone carrying this T cell receptor beta chain was detected many times. Its antigen remains unknown. Libraries of TCR beta came from iRepertoire HTBI primers plus Arm-PCR of CDR3 regions. In the original analysis: Identified segments across samples numbered approximately 60 TRBV and 14 to 15 TRBJ. TCRdb re-called the multiplex PCR reads through MiXCR, storing one row per CDR3 protein. The V and J calls and clone size are TCRdb's, not the authors'. The sample lists some 420,000 distinct CDR3 sequences, 22% occurring once. Time point described: persistent/refractory GD, antithyroid drugs over 5 years with positive TRAb. From PBMCs, RNA was extracted and then used to make the TCR library. The sample originates from a study of regulatory T cells in long-lasting Graves disease. Study outcomes and limitations: It was in persistent disease that TRBV28, TRBJ1-2 and TRBJ2-5 were favored.

Germline values: CDR1 MDHEN, CDR2 SYDVKM. This CDR3 region has 15 residues. The material was peripheral blood mononuclear cells (PBMCs), obtained when the disease was refractory, from a patient treated with antithyroid drugs. The sequence was obtained from a female donor with Graves disease. This chain uses TRBV28 with TRBJ1-1; D might be TRBD1 (6 bases). This CDR3 is CACNGGNWGNTEAFF. CDR3 in DNA: TGTGCTTGCAATGGGGGCAACTGGGGGAACACTGAAGCTTTCTTT.